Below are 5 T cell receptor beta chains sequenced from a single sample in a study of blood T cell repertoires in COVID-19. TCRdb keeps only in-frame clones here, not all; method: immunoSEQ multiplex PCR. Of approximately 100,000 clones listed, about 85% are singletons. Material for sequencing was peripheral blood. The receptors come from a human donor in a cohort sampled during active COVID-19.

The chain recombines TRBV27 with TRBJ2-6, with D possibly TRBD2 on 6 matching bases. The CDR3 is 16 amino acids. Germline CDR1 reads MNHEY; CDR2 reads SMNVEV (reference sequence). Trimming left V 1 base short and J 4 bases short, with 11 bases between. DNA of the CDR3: TGTGCCAGCAGTTTATTAACTGGGAGGGGGGCCAACGTCCTGACTTTC. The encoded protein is CASSLLTGRGANVLTF.

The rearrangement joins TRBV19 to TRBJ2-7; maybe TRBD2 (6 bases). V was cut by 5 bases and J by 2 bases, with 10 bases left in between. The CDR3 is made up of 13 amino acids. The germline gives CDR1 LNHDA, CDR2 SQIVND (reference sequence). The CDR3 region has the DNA TGTGCCAGTAGTGGGGTAGCGGCCTACGAGCAGTACTTC. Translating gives CASSGVAAYEQYF.

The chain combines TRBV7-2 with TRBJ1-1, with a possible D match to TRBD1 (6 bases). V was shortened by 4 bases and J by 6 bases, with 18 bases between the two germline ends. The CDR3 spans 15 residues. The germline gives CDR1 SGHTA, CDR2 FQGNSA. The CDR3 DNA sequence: TGTGCCAGCAGCTCTCCACACAGGGCAGAGGCTGAAGCTTTCTTT. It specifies CASSSPHRAEAEAFF.

CDR3 sequence (DNA): TGTGCCAGCAGTCCTCTCGGGGAAGGCCCTGAAGCTTTCTTT. Amino acid sequence: CASSPLGEGPEAFF. This chain links TRBV28 with TRBJ1-1; no firm D call. V was pared by 5 bases and J by 6 bases, with 16 bases between. The CDR3 consists of 14 residues. Germline V gene data show CDR1 as MDHEN and CDR2 as SYDVKM.

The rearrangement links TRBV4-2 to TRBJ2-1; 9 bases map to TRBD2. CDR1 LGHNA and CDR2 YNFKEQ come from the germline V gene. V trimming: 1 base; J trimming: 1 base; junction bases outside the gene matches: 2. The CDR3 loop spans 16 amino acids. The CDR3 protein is CASSQVSGSSYNEQFF. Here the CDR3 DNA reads TGTGCCAGCAGCCAAGTTAGCGGGAGTTCCTACAATGAGCAGTTCTTC.